This T cell receptor (beta chain) was profiled in a study of cytomegalovirus exposure and HLA in healthy donors. Study-level points and caveats: Common viral pathogens were later found to be apparently linked to several of the most significant clusters. Reports indicate that TCR beta sequences accurately predicted the HLA-A and HLA-B alleles of most subjects. The classifier was said to identify cytomegalovirus status with high specificity and sensitivity. TCR beta chains associated with HLA were, in a later analysis, more clonally expanded than equally common others.

60 Vbeta and 13 Jbeta primers were used in PCR. Repertoires were generated with immunoSEQ multiplex PCR, while TCRdb's copy carries only in-frame clones and drops some. The sample has roughly 120,000 clones, around three quarters seen once. In germline, CDR1 is LNHNV, CDR2 YYDKDF (reference sequence). V gave up 3 bases and J gave up 0 bases; unmatched junction bases: 4. This CDR3 has 16 amino acids. This clone was observed once. Its antigen is currently unknown. The specimen was PBMCs. This clonotype was obtained from a man aged 25 to 45 in good health and CMV-seronegative. V is TRBV15 and J is TRBJ1-4; 7 positions agree with TRBD1. For the CDR3, the DNA is TGTGCCACCAGCAGCAGGGGGGCCACAACTAATGAAAAACTGTTTTTT. It specifies CATSSRGATTNEKLFF.